This T cell receptor beta chain was identified in a study of shared clonotypes between healthy human individuals (dated by TCRdb to the early 2020s). The study in broad terms: A couple of women and a few men aged 18 to 49 years were included in the cohort. For each donor, three plates each were used for CD4 naive and CD4 memory, two plates were used for CD8 naive, and one plate was used for CD8 memory. To estimate repertoire size and how much clonotypes are shared between individuals, the study performed deep sequencing of blood TCR repertoires from a handful of healthy adults. Different laboratories and diverse techniques were used to prepare libraries and sequence TCR repertoires, to increase sequencing depth and limit assay-specific biases. Per donor, leukapheresis produced somewhere between about 0.8 and 9.5 billion PBMCs.

The donors were healthy, HIV-negative adults who had no recently reported acute infections or vaccinations. All donors were Caucasian adults living in Nashville, Tennessee, USA. CD4+ T cells were enriched by magnetic negative selection; naive cells were then positively selected on CD45RA, and the negative fraction formed the memory subset. Blood was obtained by leukapheresis, after which PBMCs were separated by Ficoll-Histopaque density gradient centrifugation and cryopreserved in liquid nitrogen vapor phase. Analytical flow cytometry was used to check the purity and quantity of each magnetically sorted T cell population. Each sorted fraction had its genomic DNA isolated and then quantified by UV absorbance on a Nanodrop 2000c. On the study overall, not on this receptor specifically: Pairwise subsampling indicated that sequencing depth was expected to affect the degree of clonotype sharing among donors. Clonotypes shared by all four sorted-subset donors showed higher generation probabilities than non-shared clonotypes. Across four donors, around 5% of naive CD4, approximately 3.6% of naive CD8, roughly 2.3% of memory CD4, and 0.4% of memory CD8 clonotypes were shared. Sampling was limited to blood, and TCR repertoires in tissue likely differ from TCR repertoires in blood. Naive subsets generally had larger estimated clonotype richness than memory subsets. Rarefaction of sorted-subset datasets indicated incomplete sequencing despite the large sequencing depth. Because the study included only a small number of donors, the genetic and exposure-history diversity represented was limited.

Using the deep immunoSEQ assay, multiplex PCR amplified TCR CDR3 regions from genomic DNA. For each cell subset, the extracted genomic DNA was distributed evenly across all wells of several immunoSEQ 96-well plates, and each plate served as one replicate. Each replicate PCR for sorted subsets received around 200 ng genomic DNA, equal to around 32,000 T cell genomes. The purified libraries were quantified using a Qubit 3.0 fluorometer, sized with a Bioanalyzer 2100, and then quantified again using the KAPA Library Quantification kit. Every immunoSEQ 96-well plate was sequenced on a separate single-read 150-cycle Illumina NextSeq 550 flow cell. Under the source paper's analysis protocol: The immunoSEQ output contained only junctional sequences without quality scores, so filtering could not match that applied to full-length reads. To assign V/J genes and CDR3, sequences were annotated against IMGT germline references using PyIR, a Python wrapper for IgBLAST v1.9. Reads were removed for weak V/J assignments (E-value above 1e-6), missing CDR3, stop codons, out-of-frame junctions, or ambiguous translated residues. V3J clonotypes were defined by identical inferred V gene, J gene, and CDR3 amino acid sequence. To compute the percentage overlap between repertoires, the number of shared unique clonotypes was divided by the size of the smaller repertoire. Repertoire richness was assessed with RTK rarefaction, the Chao1 estimator, and Recon v2.1 estimates of unobserved clonotypes. Generation probabilities were computed with OLGA for all TCRbeta clonotypes obtained by the gDNA method from a few donors. This immuneACCESS table, as held by TCRdb, lists in-frame sequences with V and J called but not all clones. Of the missing ones, under half trace to an unresolved V gene in checked studies; the others have no known cause. D and trimming were read from the DNA, whereas the V and J calls and clone size are those reported in that table. The sample includes over 850,000 clones, with 78% observed a single time. In total, the top ten clones hold under 0.6% of the sample.

Comments on this clone: The clone's antigen remains unknown. No per-base quality is available; no much larger clone lies one base away.

The cysteine opens and the phenylalanine closes a CDR3 of 15 amino acids. CDR3 DNA only is kept here, 45 bases in frame from base 1. Trimming takes 4 bases off V and 4 bases off J; junction bases not matched to a gene: 8. According to the germline V gene, CDR1 reads MGHDK and CDR2 reads SYGVNS. The sample comprised memory CD4+ T cells from PBMCs. The cell subset or site label corresponds to: CD45RA-negative fraction. The source of this sequence is a man aged 18 to 29 in good health. Some clones in this sample may be carry-over from other donors' samples. The V and J genes are TRBV25-1 and TRBJ2-7, and TRBD2 matches 9 of the central bases. This receptor carries the CDR3 CASSGGGGGPYEQYF. The DNA reads as follows: TGTGCCAGCAGTGGCGGGGGGGGCGGACCGTACGAGCAGTACTTC.